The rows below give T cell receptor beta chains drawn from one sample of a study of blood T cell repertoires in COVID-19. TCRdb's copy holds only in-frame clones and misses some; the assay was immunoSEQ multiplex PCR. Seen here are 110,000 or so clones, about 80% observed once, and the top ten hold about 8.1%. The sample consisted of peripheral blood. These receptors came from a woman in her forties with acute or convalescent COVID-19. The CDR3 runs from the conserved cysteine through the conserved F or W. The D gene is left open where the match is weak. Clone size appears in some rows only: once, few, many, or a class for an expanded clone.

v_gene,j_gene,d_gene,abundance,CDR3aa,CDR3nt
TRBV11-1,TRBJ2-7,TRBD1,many,CASARWDGTGVSEQYF,TGTGCCAGCGCCCGTTGGGACGGGACAGGGGTCTCCGAGCAGTACTTC
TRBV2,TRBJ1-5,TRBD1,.,CASSGQGAQPQHF,TGTGCCAGCAGCGGGCAGGGGGCCCAGCCCCAGCATTTT
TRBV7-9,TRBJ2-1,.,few,CASSVDSYNEQFF,TGTGCCAGCAGCGTTGACAGCTACAATGAGCAGTTCTTC
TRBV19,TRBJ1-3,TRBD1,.,CASSRQGQAPGNTIYF,TGTGCCAGTAGTCGGCAGGGACAGGCCCCTGGAAACACCATATATTTT
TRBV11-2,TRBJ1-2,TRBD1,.,CASSADRGQGYTF,TGTGCCAGCAGCGCGGACAGGGGGCAGGGCTACACCTTC
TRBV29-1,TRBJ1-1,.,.,CSADPGGVLAFF,TGCAGCGCCGACCCCGGAGGCGTTTTGGCTTTCTTT
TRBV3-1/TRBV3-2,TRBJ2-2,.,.,CASSHQGTSTGELFF,TGTGCCAGCAGCCATCAGGGTACGAGTACCGGGGAGCTGTTTTTT
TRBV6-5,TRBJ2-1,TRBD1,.,CASIRVRDSGNEQFF,TGTGCCAGCATCAGGGTCCGGGACAGTGGGAATGAGCAGTTCTTC
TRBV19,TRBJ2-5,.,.,CASNPSTKKETQYF,TGTGCCAGTAACCCTAGCACCAAAAAAGAGACCCAGTACTTC
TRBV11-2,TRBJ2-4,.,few,CASSSRQGDIAKNIQYF,TGTGCCAGCAGCTCCCGGCAGGGCGACATAGCCAAAAACATTCAGTACTTC
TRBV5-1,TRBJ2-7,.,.,CASSLTGGVPYEQYF,TGCGCCAGCAGCTTGACAGGAGGGGTTCCCTACGAGCAGTACTTC
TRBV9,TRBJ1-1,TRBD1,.,CASSVGQGLEAFF,TGTGCCAGCAGCGTGGGACAGGGGCTTGAAGCTTTCTTT
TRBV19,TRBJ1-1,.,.,CASSIEGQPNTEAFF,TGTGCCAGTAGTATAGAGGGACAACCGAACACTGAAGCTTTCTTT
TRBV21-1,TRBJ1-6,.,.,CASSKGGQGNSPLHF,TGTGCCAGCAGCAAAGGGGGACAGGGGAATTCACCCCTCCACTTT
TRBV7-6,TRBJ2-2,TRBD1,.,CASSGTGGSTGELFF,TGTGCCAGCAGCGGTACAGGGGGCTCAACCGGGGAGCTGTTTTTT
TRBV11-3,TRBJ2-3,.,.,CASSAGLGADTQYF,TGTGCCAGCTCTGCGGGACTGGGGGCAGATACGCAGTATTTT
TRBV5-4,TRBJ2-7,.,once,CATGEERGRGEQYF,TGTGCCACCGGGGAGGAAAGGGGGCGAGGTGAGCAGTACTTC
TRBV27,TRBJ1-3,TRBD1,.,CASRIQGFGDTIYF,TGTGCCAGCAGAATACAGGGGTTTGGGGACACCATATATTTT
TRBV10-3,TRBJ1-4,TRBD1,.,CAISLTGYEKLFF,TGTGCCATCAGTTTGACAGGGTATGAAAAACTGTTTTTT
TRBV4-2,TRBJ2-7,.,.,CASSQVSRSSSYEQYF,TGTGCCAGCAGCCAAGTTAGCCGTTCAAGCTCCTACGAGCAGTACTTC
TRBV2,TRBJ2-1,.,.,CASSNLPSDEQFF,TGTGCCAGCAGTAACCTCCCTAGCGATGAGCAGTTCTTC
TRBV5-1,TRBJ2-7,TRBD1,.,CASSSTGYEQYF,TGCGCCAGCAGCTCGACAGGGTACGAGCAGTACTTC
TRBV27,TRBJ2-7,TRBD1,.,CASSLIRDRGYEQYF,TGTGCCAGCAGTCTCATCCGGGACAGGGGCTACGAGCAGTACTTC
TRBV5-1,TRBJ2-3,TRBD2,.,CASSLYRGGATDTQYF,TGCGCCAGCAGCTTATATCGCGGGGGGGCCACAGATACGCAGTATTTT
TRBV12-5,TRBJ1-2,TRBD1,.,CASGLVSRGHIGYTF,TGTGCTAGTGGTTTGGTAAGCAGGGGGCACATCGGCTACACCTTC
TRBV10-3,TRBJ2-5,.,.,CAISTPGMQETQYF,TGTGCCATCAGTACACCAGGGATGCAAGAGACCCAGTACTTC
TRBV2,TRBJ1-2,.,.,CASSEDPRLYGYTF,TGTGCCAGCAGTGAAGATCCGCGTCTATATGGCTACACCTTC
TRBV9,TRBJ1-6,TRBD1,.,CASSSGQGNSPPHF,TGTGCCAGCAGCTCCGGACAGGGTAATTCACCCCCCCACTTT
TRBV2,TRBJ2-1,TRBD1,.,CASTRDRVEEQFF,TGTGCCAGCACCCGGGACAGGGTGGAGGAGCAGTTCTTC
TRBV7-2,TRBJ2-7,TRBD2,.,CASSPDRLAREQYF,TGTGCCAGCAGCCCGGACAGACTAGCGAGGGAGCAGTACTTC
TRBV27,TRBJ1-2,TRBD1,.,CASSWDRGSNGYTF,TGTGCCAGCAGTTGGGACAGGGGATCAAATGGCTACACCTTC
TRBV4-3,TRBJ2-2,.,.,CASSTGFTGELFF,TGCGCCAGCAGCACAGGGTTCACCGGGGAGCTGTTTTTT
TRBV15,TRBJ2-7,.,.,CATSAYRDYEQYF,TGTGCCACCAGCGCCTACAGGGACTACGAGCAGTACTTC
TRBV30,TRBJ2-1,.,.,CAWDRLLSYNEQFF,TGTGCCTGGGACAGACTGCTCTCCTACAATGAGCAGTTCTTC
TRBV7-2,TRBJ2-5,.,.,CASSPYGTLETQYF,TGTGCCAGCAGCCCTTATGGGACTCTAGAGACCCAGTACTTC
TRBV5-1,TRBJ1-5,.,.,CASSESGGQPQHF,TGCGCCAGCAGCGAAAGCGGCGGGCAGCCCCAGCATTTT
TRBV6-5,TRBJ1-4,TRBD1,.,CASSYSTGSNEKLFF,TGTGCCAGCAGTTACTCGACAGGGAGCAATGAAAAACTGTTTTTT
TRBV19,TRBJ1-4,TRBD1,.,CASSRAQGGSNEKLFF,TGTGCCAGTAGTAGGGCCCAGGGGGGTTCGAATGAAAAACTGTTTTTT
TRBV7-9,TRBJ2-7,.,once,CASSRTGVPYEQYF,TGTGCCAGCAGCCGAACGGGAGTCCCCTACGAGCAGTACTTC
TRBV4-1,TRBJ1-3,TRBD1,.,CASSQVLTGGGGNTIYF,TGCGCCAGCAGCCAAGTGTTAACAGGGGGAGGTGGAAACACCATATATTTT
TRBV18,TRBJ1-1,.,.,CASSPQGANTEAFF,TGTGCCAGCTCACCACAGGGAGCGAACACTGAAGCTTTCTTT
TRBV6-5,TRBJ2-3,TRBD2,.,CASSYSTSGDGDTQYF,TGTGCCAGCAGTTACTCGACCAGCGGGGATGGAGATACGCAGTATTTT
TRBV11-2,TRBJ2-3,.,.,CASSPPSGILETDTQYF,TGTGCCAGCAGCCCACCTTCCGGGATCCTGGAAACAGATACGCAGTATTTT
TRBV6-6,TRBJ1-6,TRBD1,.,CASSPSRTGGADSPLHF,TGTGCCAGCAGTCCATCCCGGACAGGGGGCGCGGATTCACCCCTCCACTTT
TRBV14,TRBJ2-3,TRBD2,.,CASSQPGLAGGRADTQYF,TGTGCCAGCAGCCAGCCGGGACTAGCGGGGGGGCGAGCAGATACGCAGTATTTT
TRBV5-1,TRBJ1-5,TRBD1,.,CASSPGQPNQPQHF,TGCGCCAGCAGCCCGGGACAGCCTAATCAGCCCCAGCATTTT
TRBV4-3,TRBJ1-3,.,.,CASSQSDSSGNTIYF,TGCGCCAGCAGCCAATCAGACAGCTCTGGAAACACCATATATTTT
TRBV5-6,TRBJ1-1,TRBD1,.,CASSDRDRGFVAFF,TGTGCCAGCAGCGACCGGGACAGGGGGTTCGTAGCTTTCTTT
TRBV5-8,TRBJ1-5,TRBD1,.,CASSFDRGGNQPQHF,TGTGCCAGCAGCTTCGACAGGGGAGGCAATCAGCCCCAGCATTTT
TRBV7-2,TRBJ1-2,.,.,CASSLTGFGYTF,TGTGCCAGCAGCTTAACAGGGTTCGGCTACACCTTC
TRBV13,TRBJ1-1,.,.,CASSLDRNTEAFF,TGTGCCAGCAGCTTAGACAGAAACACTGAAGCTTTCTTT
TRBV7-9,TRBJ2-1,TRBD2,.,CASSSWTSGGYNEQFF,TGTGCCAGCAGCTCTTGGACTAGCGGGGGCTACAATGAGCAGTTCTTC
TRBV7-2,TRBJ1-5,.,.,CASSLSRAQPQHF,TGTGCCAGCAGCTTATCCAGGGCTCAGCCCCAGCATTTT
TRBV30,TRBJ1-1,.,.,CAWRGRGGLYTEAFF,TGTGCCTGGAGGGGCCGGGGGGGGCTTTACACTGAAGCTTTCTTT
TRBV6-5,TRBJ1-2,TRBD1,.,CASNPQGGYGYTF,TGTGCCAGCAACCCACAGGGGGGCTATGGCTACACCTTC
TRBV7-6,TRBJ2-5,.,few,CASSVEQGRTQYF,TGTGCCAGCAGCGTTGAGCAGGGAAGGACCCAGTACTTC
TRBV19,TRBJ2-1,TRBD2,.,CASRKGLGFNEQFF,TGTGCCAGTAGAAAAGGACTAGGCTTCAATGAGCAGTTCTTC